This is a list of T cell receptor beta chains from one sample in a study of blood T cell repertoires in COVID-19. Libraries were prepared by immunoSEQ multiplex PCR; TCRdb keeps only in-frame clonotypes and omits some of them. The sample has roughly 150,000 clones; about 91% are singletons. Input material: peripheral blood. Receptors originate from a human donor in a cohort sampled during active COVID-19. Each CDR3 is given with its conserved first and last residue.

>TRBV7-3|13
CASSPVRQETQYF
>TRBV7-7|14
CASSLATGKETQYF
>TRBV3-1/TRBV3-2|17
CASSQDPGQDPYNEQFF
>TRBV7-2|16
CASSAGLAGGYYEQYF
>TRBV5-1|13
CASSLAQDEKLFF
>TRBV9|16
CASNEGGIPGANVLTF
>TRBV5-1|14
CASSLGQGAYEQYF
>TRBV7-8|14
CASSLGRGAHEQFF
>TRBV3-1/TRBV3-2|15
CASSQVALRGEKLFF
>TRBV5-1|12
CASSPNRDGYTF
>TRBV7-8|14
CASSLVEGRLGYTF
>TRBV19|13
CASNPGGRNEQFF
>TRBV4-1|14
CASSKQGLGETQYF
>TRBV30|14
CAWSVGTANTEAFF
>TRBV7-2|14
CASSSHRARYEQYF
>TRBV11-1|15
CASSLRGGRLYEQYF
>TRBV10-3|15
CAIRGGLAPFYEQYF
>TRBV18|16
CASSPPMTGDTGELFF
>TRBV27|12
CASSPTSGSQYF
>TRBV30|12
CAWSPGDTEAFF
>TRBV3-1/TRBV3-2|18
CASSQEGGVISGANVLTF
>TRBV15|16
CATSRDSRAGSFEAFF
>TRBV9|17
CASSVEAGTRYSSPLHF
>TRBV9|19
CASSPVGLAGGSSYNEQFF
>TRBV7-2|14
CASSFRTSGNEQFF
>TRBV25-1|16
CASSETDRLTYNEQFF
>TRBV30|12
CAWSRQGQPQHF
>TRBV6-2/TRBV6-3|13
CASSLTGITEAFF
>TRBV7-8|12
CASSLASNEQFF
>TRBV27|13
CASSTGGPGPQHF
>TRBV5-1|18
CASSLEAPTGGNNQPQHF
>TRBV5-4|12
CASSSRALEQFF
>TRBV10-3|14
CAIRAAANTGELFF
>TRBV15|16
CATSREFGTGNYGYTF
>TRBV5-4|14
CASSLLGGLETQYF
>TRBV27|15
CASSSLGQGRGPQHF
>TRBV7-9|11
CASSAYYGYTF
>TRBV6-6|14
CASSFPGGQETQYF
>TRBV6-5|14
CASSYSGGNSPLHF
>TRBV12-3/TRBV12-4|12
CASTSLGLEAFF
>TRBV19|14
CASNQDRGSEKLFF
>TRBV5-6|15
CASSFAGVYQETQYF
>TRBV7-8|13
CASLRGRHNEQFF
>TRBV30|14
CAWSRGPNTGELFF